The clone carrying this T cell receptor beta chain was seen at least ten times. Its cognate antigen is unknown. This CDR3 is built from 14 residues. Germline lookup yields CDR1 MGHDK and CDR2 SYGVNS. V trimming: 4 bases; J trimming: 5 bases; junction bases outside the gene matches: 7. The data were taken from a study of T cells in Graves' hyperthyroidism and ophthalmopathy. Study in general: Peripheral blood was acquired at first diagnosis, ahead of any therapy whatsoever.

Study-level results: From stable hyperthyroidism, ophthalmopathy was set apart by a 13 V-J model. Appearing also in blood were most of the thyroid clonotypes expanded above 0.001.

What was amplified from RNA transcripts were TCR beta CDR3 regions. HTBI primers were the set used in a first-round RT-PCR of the TCR CDR3. Via MiXCR, TCRdb re-called the multiplex PCR reads, giving one row per CDR3 protein. Here the sample spans around 420,000 distinct CDR3 sequences, approximately 14% being singletons. The hyperthyroidism patients had all been newly diagnosed, and their disease duration was under 2 months. Their ages ranged from 18 to 65 years. The sequenced sample consisted of blood. This chain links TRBV25-1 with TRBJ1-1; 7 positions match TRBD1. This sequence originates from a woman younger than 35 with Graves' hyperthyroidism. This CDR3 reads CASSGDREVTEAFF. Written as DNA, the CDR3 is TGTGCCAGCAGTGGCGACAGGGAGGTAACTGAAGCTTTCTTT.